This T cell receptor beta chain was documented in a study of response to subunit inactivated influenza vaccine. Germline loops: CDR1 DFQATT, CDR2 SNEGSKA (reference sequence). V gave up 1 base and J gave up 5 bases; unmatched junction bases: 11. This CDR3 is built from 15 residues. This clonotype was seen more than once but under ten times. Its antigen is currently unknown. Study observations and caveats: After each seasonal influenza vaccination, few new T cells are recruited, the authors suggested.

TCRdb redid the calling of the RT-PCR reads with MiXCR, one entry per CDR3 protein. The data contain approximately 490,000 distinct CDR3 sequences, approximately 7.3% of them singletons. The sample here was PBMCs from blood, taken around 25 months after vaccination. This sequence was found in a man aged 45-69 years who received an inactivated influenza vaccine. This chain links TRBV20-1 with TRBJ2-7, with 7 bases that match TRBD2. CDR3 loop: CSARALGGRADEQYF. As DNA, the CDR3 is TGCAGTGCTAGAGCTTTGGGAGGGAGAGCCGACGAGCAGTACTTC.